This T cell receptor beta chain was sequenced in a study of cytomegalovirus exposure and HLA in healthy donors. Study-level information: Genotyping showed roughly 77% of over 350 donors falling in the Caucasian-associated ancestry cluster.

In regard to this clone: Its target is not known.

PCR primers comprised 60 Vbeta and 13 Jbeta primers. TCRdb keeps only in-frame clones here, not all; method: immunoSEQ multiplex PCR. The table records roughly 150,000 clones, 70% to 90% of them present only once. Findings of the study overall: It emerged from a later analysis that several of the most significant clusters appeared to be linked to common viral pathogens. V- and J-gene trimming of TCR beta was linked (in a later analysis) to a missense DCLRE1C variant. Researchers reportedly found TCR beta sequences accurately predicted most subjects' HLA-A and HLA-B alleles.

The receptor was derived from a woman in her thirties or forties in good health and CMV-seropositive. The specimen sequenced was PBMCs.

The CDR3 reads CASSLDRGGPQETQYF. In nucleotides, the CDR3 is TGTGCCAGCAGCTTAGATCGGGGGGGGCCACAAGAGACCCAGTACTTC. The chain combines TRBV7-9 with TRBJ2-5; TRBD2 matches at 8 bases. The germline V gene has CDR1 SEHNR and CDR2 FQNEAQ (reference sequence). CDR3 length: 16 residues. The V segment lost 1 base and the J segment 2 bases; nucleotides outside the gene matches: 6.